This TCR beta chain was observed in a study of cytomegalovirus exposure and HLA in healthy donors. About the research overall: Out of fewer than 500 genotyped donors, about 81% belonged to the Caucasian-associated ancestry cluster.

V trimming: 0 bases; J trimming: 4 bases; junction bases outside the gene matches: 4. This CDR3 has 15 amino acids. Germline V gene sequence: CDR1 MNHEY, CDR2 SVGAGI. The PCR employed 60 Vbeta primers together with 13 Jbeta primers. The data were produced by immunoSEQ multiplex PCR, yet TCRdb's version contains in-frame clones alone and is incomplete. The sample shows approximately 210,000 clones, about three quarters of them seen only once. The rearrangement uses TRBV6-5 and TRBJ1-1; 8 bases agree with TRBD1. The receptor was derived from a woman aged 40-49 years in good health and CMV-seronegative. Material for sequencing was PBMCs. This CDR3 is CASSYSAGGFTEAFF. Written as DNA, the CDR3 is TGTGCCAGCAGTTACTCGGCAGGGGGCTTCACTGAAGCTTTCTTT.